This T cell receptor beta chain was sequenced in a study of cytomegalovirus exposure and HLA in healthy donors (dated by TCRdb to 2016 to 2017). Study-level background: According to an earlier analysis of around 600 of the donors, about 170 million T cells yielded 117 million unique TCR beta sequences and 250 to 350 Gb of sequence data. Both class I and class II loci were covered by HLA typing, at four-digit resolution. On average, roughly 250,000 unique TCR beta nucleotide sequences were sequenced per donor among fewer than 500 genotyped donors of the cohort, with roughly 20% of those sequences being non-productive. In a later analysis, previously published TCR beta repertoires from 666 donors were re-analyzed and high-resolution HLA genotyping was added so that TCR occurrence patterns could be studied. To predict cytomegalovirus infection status, the study brought together high-throughput TCR immunosequencing, statistical association of individual TCRs with disease status, and machine learning. All discovery cohort repertoires had been generated using a single sequencing platform. A later genetic analysis took genome-wide SNP genotypes for about 65% of the roughly 670 donors and used that subset as a discovery cohort. Using immunosequencing, the study profiled T cell repertoires from around 680 subjects and related those repertoires to cytomegalovirus serostatus. The study aimed to test whether cataloging public T cell receptors could reveal signatures of past pathogen exposure. Because of strong linkage in the cohort, roughly five DR-DQ haplotypes were treated as single units for association and clustering. Typing coverage varied by locus: roughly 629-640 donors for A, B, C, DRB1 and DQB1; approximately 500 for DQA1; approximately 610 for DPA1; fewer than 480 for DPB1. An earlier analysis of roughly 580 of the donors used high-throughput TCR beta sequencing to judge whether each TCR beta V gene segment behaved as functional or pseudogenic. A separate validation cohort of about 110 different subjects was used in addition to the 666-subject first cohort. Rather than drawing on any new phenotypic data, the later analysis identified candidate immune exposures from TCR beta sequences and the way those sequences occurred across donors. Of the roughly 400 genotyped donors, 65% to 90% fell in the genetic ancestry cluster associated with self-reported Caucasian donors. Donor age, sex, ethnicity and CMV serostatus were compiled alongside the repertoire data. About 280 gigabases of sequencing data and around 85 million unique TCR sequences made up an early release that covered approximately 620 HLA-typed donors.

The library was obtained by the immunoSEQ multiplex PCR assay. For the multiplex PCR, a mixture combining 60 forward primers for TCR Vbeta segments and 13 reverse primers for TCR Jbeta segments was used. A multiplex PCR assay on genomic DNA amplified the CDR3 region of rearranged TCR beta genes. The Illumina HiSeq System was used to sequence the amplified TCR beta libraries as 87-base-pair reads. As for how the authors treated the data: A later analysis tallied approximately 87 million unique TCR beta chains across the 600 to 700 repertoires, and about 12 million of those chains were shared by two or more donors. To remove PCR and sequencing errors, raw reads were error-corrected and collapsed into unique sequences using a nearest-neighbor algorithm that merged closely related sequences. Alignment of CDR3 sequences to IMGT reference sequences was used to assign V, D and J gene segments. For a sequence to be retained, a match of at least six nucleotides to both a V gene segment and a J gene segment was required. A rearrangement was called productive if the CDR3 had no stop codons and remained in frame with V and J, and every other rearrangement was called non-productive. CDR3 was defined according to IMGT convention as the region running from the second conserved V-encoded cysteine to the conserved J-encoded phenylalanine. Sequences without an unambiguous match to a single V gene segment were excluded from the earlier analysis of several hundred of the donors. An earlier analysis of a few hundred of the donors called V segments functional above 56.7% productive rearrangements and segregating when the between-donor standard deviation exceeded 5%. A statistical classification framework was built to diagnose cytomegalovirus status from the catalog of TCR beta chain sequences. In a later analysis, TCR nucleotide sequences were compared against IMGT/GENE-DB human TR gene sequences so that V and J genes could be assigned. A later analysis assigned CDR3 sequences and most-parsimonious VDJ recombination scenarios with the TCRdist pipeline. In a later analysis, every TCR beta chain was defined by the combination of its CDR3 amino acid sequence and its V-gene family, and reads without a unique V-gene family were dropped. In a later analysis, nearly 600 highly shared, low-generation-probability nucleotide sequences were removed to address suspected cross-contamination and a sequencing artifact. In a later analysis, a clonal expansion index was calculated for each public chain from normalized within-repertoire ranks of inferred template counts. Generation probabilities in a later analysis came from a VDJ recombination model fitted to out-of-frame rearrangements, and those results were checked against IGoR. In a later analysis, hypergeometric tests were used to score TCR-TCR, TCR-HLA and TCR-CMV co-occurrence, with a repertoire-size bias correction applied to TCR pairs. A later analysis estimated false discovery rates by permuting HLA or CMV assignments 20 times. In a later analysis, co-occurring TCRs were grouped using DBSCAN, and TCRdist sequence similarity was added for clustering within HLA-allele-positive subsets. Repertoires with fewer than 30,000 or more than 120,000 public chains were left out of co-occurrence clustering, as were about five repertoires with anomalous nucleotide sharing. Held by TCRdb, this immuneACCESS table contains in-frame sequences only and omits some clones. Under half of the omission traces to an unresolved V gene where checked; the cause of the rest is unknown. For V, J and clone size, that table is used; D and trimming come from the DNA. Recorded for this sample are about 180,000 clones; around four fifths of them occurred a single time. In total, the top ten clones hold approximately 3.7% of the sample.

The paper as a whole reports these results and caveats: Because counts were too low, more than 15 rarely observed V segments, including chromosome 9 orphons, were left out of the earlier analysis of 587 of the donors. In a later genetic analysis, fewer N-insertions in productive TCRs were reported among donors in an Asian-associated ancestry cluster than the approximately 670-donor mean. Linkage disequilibrium might explain the correlated functional status among segregating V segments, but an unknown experimental factor could not be ruled out. Only TCR beta chains were sequenced in this cohort, and the absence of alpha or paired-chain data limited detectable features. The only immune exposure information available for the cohort was CMV serostatus. Because HLA typing was unavailable for some donors at each locus, only the typed subset was used in association tests. In a later analysis, some 18,000 TCR beta sequences were associated with specific HLA alleles at a false discovery rate of 0.05. According to a later analysis, most CMV-associated TCR beta chains appeared to be HLA-restricted, and the HLA associations seemed to be driven largely by CMV exposure. In a later analysis, TCR association rates were found to vary across HLA loci, with the most associated TCRs seen for DRB1 alleles and the fewest for HLA-C alleles. While some public TCRs were present in many individuals, most TCR sequences turned up only very rarely across donors. A cluster of highly shared sequence variants was judged likely to represent a technical artifact of the sequencing pipeline. The study gave a list of 150 to 200 TCR beta chains associated with cytomegalovirus. Cytomegalovirus status was reported to be diagnosed by the classifier with high specificity and sensitivity in both the original and validation cohorts. An earlier analysis of approximately 540 of the donors showed that most TCR beta V segments appeared in productive rearrangements either about 87% or about 30% of the time, which broadly matched IMGT annotations. In a later analysis, several top co-occurrence clusters were reported to appear linked to parvovirus B19, influenza, CMV and Epstein-Barr virus. Presence/absence analyses assumed roughly uniform sequencing depth across donors, an assumption that may not hold. In a later analysis, HLA-associated TCR beta chains showed more clonal expansion and lower generation probabilities than non-associated chains that were equally common. Assigning TCR associations to individual alleles was difficult when HLA alleles, especially DR and DQ, strongly co-occurred. The authors suggested that the approach could potentially be generalized to other disease states and immunological phenotypes. In vitro tests confirmed that a few of the cytomegalovirus-associated TCR beta chains recognize cytomegalovirus antigens. A further reported finding was that TCR beta sequences accurately predicted the HLA-A and HLA-B alleles for most subjects in the first cohort. The 87-base-pair reads could not distinguish some IMGT-functional V segments, including TRBV6-2 and TRBV6-3, so those segments were excluded. A later genetic analysis associated a missense DCLRE1C variant with V-gene and J-gene trimming of TCR beta chains, and an independent cohort replicated the association.

In the case of this clone: It has no known antigen specificity. No per-base quality is available; no much larger clone lies one base away.

The germline V gene (reference sequence) sets CDR1 to LNHDA and CDR2 to SQIVND. Inclusive of the bounding cysteine and phenylalanine, the CDR3 is 18 residues long. The only DNA kept is the CDR3, 54 bases in frame from the first base. Compared with germline, V lacks 5 bases and J lacks 5 bases; bases without a gene match: 11. The cohort was made up of approximately 700 healthy bone marrow donors. All cohort members were sampled while nominally healthy, although unrecorded immune exposures were likely present. The donor tested CMV seropositive and was one of the 289 seropositive cohort members. A peripheral blood sample was collected from each donor, and TCR beta sequencing was performed on peripheral blood mononuclear cells. The Qiagen DNeasy Blood Extraction Kit was used to extract genomic DNA from the blood cell samples.

The specimen sequenced was PBMCs. In this chain, TRBV19 is recombined with TRBJ2-5, with 16 middle bases fitting TRBD2. The clonotype originates from a woman aged 55 to 70 in good health and CMV-seropositive. The DNA reads TGTGCCAGTAGTCCCCACGGGACTAGCGGGGGGGCCGGGGAGACCCAGTACTTC. This codes for CASSPHGTSGGAGETQYF. Beyond the CDR3, the reference TRBV19 and TRBJ2-5 genes provide the residues; the full variable domain reads: DGGITQSPKYLFRKEGQNVTLSCEQNLNHDAMYWYRQDPGQGLRLIYYSQIVNDFQKGDIAEGYSVSREKKESFPLTVTSAQKNPTAFYLCASSPHGTSGGAGETQYFGPGTRLLVL.